These T cell receptor beta chains were read from a single sample in a study of T cells after yellow fever vaccination. TCRdb re-derived calls from the 5' RACE reads in MiXCR, one entry per CDR3 protein. Of some 320,000 distinct CDR3 sequences listed, 3.5% to 4.5% were seen once; the top ten hold roughly a fifth. The specimen was PBMCs, collected 15 days after the yellow fever booster vaccination. All receptors come from a man younger than 35 who received the YFV17D yellow fever vaccine. Each CDR3 is given with its conserved first and last residue. The D gene is left open where the match is weak. Expanded clones get a size class; other rows say once, few or many, or leave the size out.

j_gene | v_gene | abundance | d_gene | CDR3nt | CDR3aa
TRBJ2-5 | TRBV7-2 | few | TRBD2 | TGTGCCAGCAGGGCCGGGACTAGCTTGGAGACCCAGTACTTC | CASRAGTSLETQYF
TRBJ1-5 | TRBV6-1 | few | TRBD1 | TGTGCCAGCAGCGAAAGGGGACAGGGCCGAGGGCCCCAGCATTTT | CASSERGQGRGPQHF
TRBJ1-4 | TRBV9 | - | - | TGTGCCAGCAGCGTAGGATTAGGCCTGGCAACTAATGAAAAACTGTTTTTT | CASSVGLGLATNEKLFF
TRBJ1-6 | TRBV5-1 | many | - | TGCGCCAGCAGCTTGGGAGTACAAGTAGAATCACCCCTCCACTTT | CASSLGVQVESPLHF
TRBJ1-5 | TRBV4-1 | - | - | TGCGCCAGCAGCCAAGACGGAACCAATCAGCCCCAGCATTTT | CASSQDGTNQPQHF
TRBJ2-3 | TRBV7-3 | - | TRBD2 | TGTCCCAGCAGCCTAGCGGGTTCTAGCACAGATACGCAGTATTTT | CPSSLAGSSTDTQYF
TRBJ2-7 | TRBV13 | many | TRBD1 | TGTGCCAGCAGCAAGGGACAGGGGCTTGACGAGCAGTACTTC | CASSKGQGLDEQYF
TRBJ2-3 | TRBV3-1 | many | - | TGTGCCAGCAGCCAAGATAGGGGTGATACGCAGTATTTT | CASSQDRGDTQYF
TRBJ1-2 | TRBV7-9 | many | - | TGTGCCAGCAGCCCGGTGGCCACGGTCTATGGCTACACCTTC | CASSPVATVYGYTF
TRBJ2-3 | TRBV12-3/TRBV12-4 | - | - | TGTGCCAGCAGCCCCGGGACAATAGCCTCAGATACGCAGTATTTT | CASSPGTIASDTQYF
TRBJ1-3 | TRBV10-3 | - | - | TGTGCCACCCAGACAGGCTCTGGAAACACCATATATTTT | CATQTGSGNTIYF
TRBJ1-4 | TRBV5-5 | - | - | TGTGCCAGCAGCTCACAGGGCCATCCAACTAATGAAAAACTGTTTTTT | CASSSQGHPTNEKLFF
TRBJ1-5 | TRBV5-1 | - | TRBD1 | TGCGCCAGCAGCTTGGCAGGGGGTGAACAGCCCCAGCATTTT | CASSLAGGEQPQHF
TRBJ2-1 | TRBV9 | many | - | TGTGCCAGCAGCGAGGGGGGGACCGATGGGTATGAGCAGTTCTTC | CASSEGGTDGYEQFF
TRBJ1-2 | TRBV4-3 | few | TRBD1 | TGCGCCAGCAGCCAAGTTGCAGGGGGTGGCTATGGCTACACCTTC | CASSQVAGGGYGYTF
TRBJ2-1 | TRBV6-5 | many | - | TGTGCCAGCAGTGCGCAGGGGGGGAATGAGCAGTTCTTC | CASSAQGGNEQFF
TRBJ1-5 | TRBV2 | - | - | TGTGCCAGCAGTTATGGGACGGACCCATCGCCCCAGCATTTT | CASSYGTDPSPQHF
TRBJ2-2 | TRBV4-3 | - | TRBD2 | TGCGCCAGCAGCCAAGCCACTAGCGGGGGGGCCGCCGGGGAGCTGTTTTTT | CASSQATSGGAAGELFF
TRBJ1-2 | TRBV7-8 | few | - | TGTGCCAGCAGCCCGTCAAGGGATTTGGGAGGCTACACCTTC | CASSPSRDLGGYTF
TRBJ2-5 | TRBV6-5 | - | - | TGTGCCAGCAGTTTGGGTCCCCCGGGGGGCCCGGGGACCCAGTACTTC | CASSLGPPGGPGTQYF
TRBJ2-5 | TRBV5-1 | many | - | TGCGCCAGCAGCTTGGCCGGGACCCAAGCGGAGACCCAGTACTTC | CASSLAGTQAETQYF
TRBJ2-1 | TRBV5-1 | - | - | TGCGCCAGCAGCTTGGTCCAGGGGGGAGGTGAGCAGTTCTTC | CASSLVQGGGEQFF
TRBJ2-3 | TRBV5-1 | many | - | TGCGCCAGCAGCTTGAGTTCAACCACAGATACGCAGTATTTT | CASSLSSTTDTQYF
TRBJ2-1 | TRBV4-2 | many | - | TGTGCCAGCAGCCCCAACAGCCCCGGGGGCGATGAGCAGTTCTTC | CASSPNSPGGDEQFF
TRBJ2-2 | TRBV6-2/TRBV6-3 | few | - | TGTGCCAGCACCCCCGAACGGATTAAGAACACCGGGGAGCTGTTTTTT | CASTPERIKNTGELFF
TRBJ1-2 | TRBV7-2 | many | TRBD1 | TGTGCCGGCCACCCACCGACAGGGGAGAACTATGGCTACACCTTC | CAGHPPTGENYGYTF
TRBJ1-4 | TRBV7-2 | many | - | TGTGCCAGCAGCCCGCCGACAGGACCAGCCGAGGGACTGTTTTTT | CASSPPTGPAEGLFF
TRBJ2-7 | TRBV7-2 | many | - | TGTGCCAGCAGCTTGGGCGGACAGAGAACCTACGAGCAGTACTTC | CASSLGGQRTYEQYF
TRBJ1-2 | TRBV20-1 | many | - | TGCAGTGCAAGCGAGGCAGGGCCCTATGGCTACACCTTC | CSASEAGPYGYTF
TRBJ2-2 | TRBV11-2 | - | - | TGTGCCAGCAGCTCAGGACAACCGAACACCGGGGAGCTGTTTTTT | CASSSGQPNTGELFF
TRBJ1-6 | TRBV7-2 | many | - | TGTGCCAGCAGCGCACAGGGAAGCTCCTATAATTCACCCCTCCACTTT | CASSAQGSSYNSPLHF
TRBJ1-2 | TRBV25-1 | many | - | TGTGCCAGCAGTGAAAGGCGTAACTATGGCTACACCTTC | CASSERRNYGYTF